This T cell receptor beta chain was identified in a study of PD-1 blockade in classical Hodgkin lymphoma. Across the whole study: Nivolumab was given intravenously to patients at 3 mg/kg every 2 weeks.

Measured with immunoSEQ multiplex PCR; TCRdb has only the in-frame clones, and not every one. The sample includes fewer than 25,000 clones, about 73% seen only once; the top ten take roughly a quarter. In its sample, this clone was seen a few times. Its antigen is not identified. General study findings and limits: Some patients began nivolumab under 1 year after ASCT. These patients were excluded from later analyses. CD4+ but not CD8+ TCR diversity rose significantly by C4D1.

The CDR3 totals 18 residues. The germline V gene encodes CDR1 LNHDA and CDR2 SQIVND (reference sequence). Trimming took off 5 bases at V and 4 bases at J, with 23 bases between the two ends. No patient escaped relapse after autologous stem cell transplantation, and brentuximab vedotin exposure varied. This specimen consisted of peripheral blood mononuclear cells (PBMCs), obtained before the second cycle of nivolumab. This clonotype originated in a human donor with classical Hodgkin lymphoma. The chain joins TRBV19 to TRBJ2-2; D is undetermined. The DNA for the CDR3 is TGTGCCAGTAGTCCTCTCTCTGGGCTGGGATCGGGCACCGGGGAGCTGTTTTTT. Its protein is CASSPLSGLGSGTGELFF.